This T cell receptor beta chain was recorded in a study of cytotoxic CD8 clonotypes in ibrutinib-treated CLL. In the study overall: Across the patients, under 12 were relapsed/refractory, approximately 15 treatment-naive and 17 to 18 IGHV unmutated. Responses: about 25 partial, 2 complete; after median around 68 months, about 15 stayed remitted, 12 progressed.

Frozen PBMC stocks contributed around 2 micrograms of genomic DNA to the TCR beta libraries. The CDR3 covers 13 residues. Germline V gives CDR1 SGHDT, CDR2 YYEEEE. V trimming: 5 bases; J trimming: 3 bases; junction bases outside the gene matches: 4. Study-level findings and limits: Public clonotypes (which were uncommon) either contracted or remained stable on treatment.

TCRdb's table, derived via immunoSEQ multiplex PCR, lists solely in-frame clones and lacks some. This sample has roughly 63,000 clones, with around three fifths found just once. Note on this clone: Its antigen is not identified.

The input for sequencing was PBMCs, taken after 12 months of ibrutinib treatment. The chain recombines TRBV5-6 with TRBJ2-7, with 8 bases aligning to TRBD1. The TCR sequence derives from a human donor with chronic lymphocytic leukemia. CDR3 coding DNA: TGTGCCAGCAGTTATGACAGGGGCTACGAGCAGTACTTC. Translated: CASSYDRGYEQYF. Drawing the rest from reference TRBV5-6 and TRBJ2-7, the complete variable domain is DAGVTQSPTHLIKTRGQQVTLRCSPKSGHDTVSWYQQALGQGPQFIFQYYEEEERQRGNFPDRFSGHQFPNYSSELNVNALLLGDSALYLCASSYDRGYEQYFGPGTRLTVT.